This passage covers 2 T cell receptor beta chains from one sample sequenced in a study of T-cell reconstitution after alpha-beta-depleted transplantation in children. Preparation of the TCRbeta library involved a method that used unique molecular identifiers. TCRdb reprocessed the PCR reads with MiXCR, giving one entry per CDR3 protein. The sample has about 250,000 distinct CDR3 sequences, roughly a quarter seen once. The material was PBMCs, mostly from graft donor cells, obtained 360 days after TCRalphabeta/CD19-depleted stem cell transplant. These receptors all come from a female patient aged 2-10 years who had a stem cell transplant for congenital amegakaryocytic thrombocytopenia, so the T cells may come from the graft donor.

There are many counts of this clonotype. The CDR3 nucleotides read TGTGCCAGCAGTCTTAGCGGGCCTCCCTACGAGCAGTACTTC. It specifies CASSLSGPPYEQYF. The chain has TRBV28 and TRBJ2-7, with 7 bases lining up with TRBD2. Germline V gene sequence: CDR1 MDHEN, CDR2 SYDVKM. The V and J ends lost 5 bases and 2 bases, in that order; junction bases with no gene match: 6. This CDR3 is 14 amino acids long.

This sequence joins TRBV9 and TRBJ1-1; D unresolved. The CDR3 sequence is 13 residues long. The V and J ends lost 4 bases and 4 bases respectively, with 11 bases between them. Germline-derived CDR1 and CDR2 are SGDLS and YYNGEE. The CDR3 coding sequence is TGTGCCAGCAGCCCGAACACAGTCACTGAAGCTTTCTTT. It encodes CASSPNTVTEAFF.